This entry lists 24 T cell receptor beta chains sequenced from one sample in a study of T cell repertoires and Cas9 in healthy adults. Repertoires were generated with immunoSEQ multiplex PCR, while TCRdb's copy carries only in-frame clones and drops some. This table has 1,500 to 1,900 clones, 85% to 95% appearing once. The sample was SpCas9-reactive CD4+ effector T cells (CD137+, CD154-, CD25-, CD127+) from PBMCs; culture status not recorded. The receptor set was obtained from a human donor in good health.

This clone was seen just once. This chain links TRBV11-3 with TRBJ1-2; D perhaps matches TRBD1 (5 bases). Germline V gene data show CDR1 as SGHNT and CDR2 as YENEEA. The CDR3 length is 17 residues. V was cut by 1 base and J by 6 bases, with 21 bases left in between. The DNA of the CDR3 is TGTGCCAGCAGCTTAGCCTCTGTGGGCCAGGGAAGCGATGGCTACACCTTC. It yields the protein CASSLASVGQGSDGYTF.

This rearrangement joins TRBV6-5 to TRBJ2-7; D uncertain. The V gene lost 3 bases and the J gene lost 2 bases, with 5 bases spanning the gap. The germline V gene encodes CDR1 MNHEY and CDR2 SVGAGI. This CDR3 region has 12 residues. The CDR3 nucleotides are TGTGCCAGCAGTTATCTGGCCTACGAGCAGTACTTC. Translating it yields CASSYLAYEQYF.

The chain links TRBV5-6 to TRBJ2-5; D is undetermined. The CDR3 has 13 residues. Germline V lookup: CDR1 SGHDT, CDR2 YYEEEE. V gave up 2 bases and J gave up 1 base, with 6 bases separating them. The CDR3: CASSLGVQETQYF. CDR3 nucleotides: TGTGCCAGCAGCTTAGGCGTCCAAGAGACCCAGTACTTC.

V and J are TRBV10-3 and TRBJ2-2; 8 bases align to TRBD1. The CDR3 extends over 14 amino acids. Germline lookup yields CDR1 ENHRY and CDR2 SYGVKD. V lost 10 bases and J lost 6; bases outside the gene matches: 10. The CDR3 spells CATNRAGGSGELFF. DNA for the CDR3: TGTGCCACCAACCGGGCAGGGGGCTCCGGGGAGCTGTTTTTT.

The chain links TRBV27 to TRBJ1-1; no definite D call. The CDR3 covers 14 residues. V was clipped by 3 bases and J by 3 bases, with 11 bases between them. CDR1 and CDR2 (germline): MNHEY, SMNVEV (reference sequence). In DNA form, the CDR3 reads TGTGCCAGCAGTTTGAGGAGGAGGGACACTGAAGCTTTCTTT. This encodes CASSLRRRDTEAFF.

The CDR3 region has the DNA TGTGCCACCAGCAGAGATAGTGGGACCTATGAAAAACTGTTTTTT. It yields the protein CATSRDSGTYEKLFF. The V gene is TRBV15, the J gene TRBJ1-4; TRBD1 is a possible D gene (5 bases). Trimming removed 0 bases from V and 6 bases from J, with 11 bases in between. The CDR3 covers 15 residues. The germline V gene encodes CDR1 LNHNV and CDR2 YYDKDF (reference sequence).

The chain combines TRBV5-1 with TRBJ2-2; D not certain. The CDR3 runs 15 residues. CDR1 SGHRS and CDR2 YFSETQ come from the germline V gene. V lost 1 base, J lost 6 bases, and 13 bases lay in between. The CDR3 DNA is TGCGCCAGCAGCTTGCGTTCCTTGGGTTCCGGGGAGCTGTTTTTT. It specifies CASSLRSLGSGELFF.

The chain employs TRBV10-3 and TRBJ2-5, with 7 bases matching TRBD1. Germline assignment: CDR1 ENHRY and CDR2 SYGVKD. V lost 8 bases to trimming and J lost 7 bases; unmatched junction nucleotides: 7. The CDR3 sequence is 12 residues long. This CDR3 reads CAIGTAEGTQYF. As DNA, the CDR3 is TGTGCCATCGGGACAGCTGAGGGGACCCAGTACTTC.

V gene TRBV30 combines with J gene TRBJ1-2; D may be TRBD1 (6 bases). This CDR3 has 13 residues. Germline V gene sequence: CDR1 GTSNPN, CDR2 SVGIG (reference sequence). V lost 3 bases to trimming and J lost 2 bases, with 10 bases between them. CDR3 in DNA: TGTGCCTGGAGCTTACAGGGAAACTATGGCTACACCTTC. Its protein is CAWSLQGNYGYTF.

A remark on this clone: Other DNA sequences in this sample translate to the same CDR3. The chain recombines TRBV6-1 with TRBJ2-3; D remains unclear. CDR1 and CDR2 from the germline V gene are MNHNS and SASEGT. The CDR3 is 13 residues long. Trimming pared 0 bases from V and 2 bases from J, leaving 3 bases between. The CDR3 bases are TGTGCCAGCAGTGAAGCTACCACAGATACGCAGTATTTT. Its protein is CASSEATTDTQYF.

This clone was seen a single time. The chain couples TRBV6-1 to TRBJ2-1; weak D call: TRBD1 (6 bases). V lost 6 bases, J lost 9 bases, and 15 bases lay in between. Germline V lookup: CDR1 MNHNS, CDR2 SASEGT. This CDR3 has 13 residues. CDR3 in amino acids: CASRGTSLTEQFF. CDR3 in DNA: TGTGCCAGCAGGGGGACAAGCCTTACTGAGCAGTTCTTC.

This chain connects TRBV7-8 to TRBJ2-7; maybe TRBD1 (7 bases). CDR1 and CDR2 from the germline V gene are SGHVS and FQNEAQ. V lost 2 bases, J lost 0 bases, and 17 bases lay in between. This CDR3 comprises 17 residues. The CDR3 DNA sequence: TGTGCCAGCAGCTTATTCTGGAGGGCAGGGGGCTCCTACGAGCAGTACGTC. Its protein is CASSLFWRAGGSYEQYV.

This clone is a singleton in its sample. The V and J genes are TRBV7-3 and TRBJ2-1, with D perhaps matching TRBD1 (6 bases). Germline V lookup: CDR1 SGHTA, CDR2 FQGTGA. Trimming took 0 bases from V and 10 from J, leaving 16 bases between them. This CDR3 spans 15 amino acids. This chain's CDR3 is CASSLTPDSILEQFF. The CDR3 bases are TGTGCCAGCAGCTTAACCCCGGACAGCATCTTAGAGCAGTTCTTC. The full variable domain, its missing parts supplied by reference TRBV7-3 and TRBJ2-1, is GAGVSQTPSNKVTEKGKYVELRCDPISGHTALYWYRQSLGQGPEFLIYFQGTGAADDSGLPNDRFFAVRPEGSVSTLKIQRTERGDSAVYLCASSLTPDSILEQFFGPGTRLTVL.

The gene calls are TRBV5-1 and TRBJ2-3; D may be TRBD1 (6 bases). The germline gives CDR1 SGHRS, CDR2 YFSETQ. This CDR3 region has 15 residues. The ends were cut back, 4 bases at V and 1 base at J, with 13 bases in the middle. The DNA of the CDR3 is TGCGCCAGCAGCCCCAGGACAGCTCGCACAGATACGCAGTATTTT. As protein: CASSPRTARTDTQYF.

This chain joins TRBV5-4 and TRBJ1-2; 7 bases match TRBD1. The CDR3 extends over 14 amino acids. Germline assignment: CDR1 SGHNT and CDR2 YYREEE (reference sequence). With V trimmed by 4 bases and J by 4 bases, 7 bases remained unmatched. The CDR3 sequence: CASSRQGEVYGYTF. The CDR3 nucleotides are TGTGCCAGCAGCCGACAGGGAGAAGTCTATGGCTACACCTTC.

This chain uses TRBV5-4 with TRBJ2-5, with 12 nucleotides matching TRBD2. The CDR3 has 15 amino acids. Germline lookup yields CDR1 SGHNT and CDR2 YYREEE (reference sequence). Germline trimming cut 0 bases from V and 4 bases from J; bases unmatched to any gene: 1. Here the CDR3 DNA reads TGTGCCAGCAGCTTGGCTAGCGGGGGGGCAGAGACCCAGTACTTC. Translated, it gives CASSLASGGAETQYF. Using reference TRBV5-4 and TRBJ2-5 for the parts outside the CDR3, the full variable domain is ETGVTQSPTHLIKTRGQQVTLRCSSQSGHNTVSWYQQALGQGPQFIFQYYREEENGRGNFPPRFSGLQFPNYSSELNVNALELDDSALYLCASSLASGGAETQYFGPGTRLLVL.

The V and J genes are TRBV5-1 and TRBJ2-5, with no clear D. The V and J ends lost 2 bases and 5 bases respectively, with 10 bases between them. The CDR3 runs to 13 residues. Germline lookup yields CDR1 SGHRS and CDR2 YFSETQ. The CDR3: CASSFNHAETQYF. CDR3 nucleotide sequence: TGCGCCAGCAGCTTTAACCACGCCGAGACCCAGTACTTC.

The chain carries TRBV19 and TRBJ1-2, with 8 positions matching TRBD1. Germline V gives CDR1 LNHDA, CDR2 SQIVND (reference sequence). J lost 6 bases, V lost 10 bases, and 13 bases had no gene match. This CDR3 is built from 14 residues. In nucleotides, the CDR3 is TGTGCCACCCGAGACAGGGGAAGAGAGGATGGCTACACCTTC. It yields the protein CATRDRGREDGYTF.

A note on this clone: A read error may produce the germline difference seen at one junction end. The chain employs TRBV27 and TRBJ2-6; 7 bases are shared with TRBD2. The length of the CDR3 is 17 residues. CDR1 MNHEY and CDR2 SMNVEV come from the germline V gene (reference sequence). The CDR3 nucleotides are TGTGCCAGCTGCCGATGGGGGGGTTACACTGGGGCCGACGTCCTGACTTTC. This encodes CASCRWGGYTGADVLTF.

The chain links TRBV5-1 to TRBJ1-6; tentative D call: TRBD1 (5 bases). Germline-derived CDR1 and CDR2 are SGHRS and YFSETQ. The CDR3 sequence is 15 residues long. The germline V and J ends were trimmed by 0 bases and 7 bases, with 11 bases remaining between them. The DNA for the CDR3 is TGCGCCAGCAGCTTGGATCCCAGGGCAAATTCACCCCTCCACTTT. It translates to CASSLDPRANSPLHF.

CDR3 nucleotides: TGTGCCAGTTCACTAGCGGGAGCTTATGGATCCTACAATGAGCAGTTCTTC. The encoded protein is CASSLAGAYGSYNEQFF. This chain links TRBV5-6 with TRBJ2-1, with TRBD2 identical over 11 bases. This CDR3 has 17 residues. The germline V gene has CDR1 SGHDT and CDR2 YYEEEE. V was pared by 8 bases and J by 1 base, with 11 bases of the junction left unmatched.

The chain has TRBV19 and TRBJ2-1, with TRBD1 as a possible D gene (6 bases). This CDR3 region has 14 residues. CDR1 and CDR2 (germline): LNHDA, SQIVND (reference sequence). Deletions cut 4 bases from V and 7 bases from J, with 14 bases between. The CDR3 DNA follows: TGTGCCAGTAGTAAAGGACAGATATGGAATGAGCAGTTCTTC. This sequence encodes CASSKGQIWNEQFF.

This rearrangement joins TRBV9 to TRBJ2-5; TRBD1 matches at 8 bases. The CDR3 contains 16 residues. Germline lookup yields CDR1 SGDLS and CDR2 YYNGEE. J lost 1 base, V lost 3 bases, and 8 bases had no gene match. DNA of the CDR3: TGTGCCAGCAGCGCTGGGACAGGTACCCTCCAAGAGACCCAGTACTTC. Its translation is CASSAGTGTLQETQYF.

The chain links TRBV4-3 to TRBJ1-2; D perhaps matches TRBD1 (6 bases). CDR1 and CDR2 (germline): LGHNA, YSLEER. The CDR3 contains 14 residues. Deletions cut 1 base from V and 0 bases from J, with 6 bases between. The CDR3 spells CASSQGTANYGYTF. CDR3 DNA: TGCGCCAGCAGCCAAGGGACAGCTAACTATGGCTACACCTTC.